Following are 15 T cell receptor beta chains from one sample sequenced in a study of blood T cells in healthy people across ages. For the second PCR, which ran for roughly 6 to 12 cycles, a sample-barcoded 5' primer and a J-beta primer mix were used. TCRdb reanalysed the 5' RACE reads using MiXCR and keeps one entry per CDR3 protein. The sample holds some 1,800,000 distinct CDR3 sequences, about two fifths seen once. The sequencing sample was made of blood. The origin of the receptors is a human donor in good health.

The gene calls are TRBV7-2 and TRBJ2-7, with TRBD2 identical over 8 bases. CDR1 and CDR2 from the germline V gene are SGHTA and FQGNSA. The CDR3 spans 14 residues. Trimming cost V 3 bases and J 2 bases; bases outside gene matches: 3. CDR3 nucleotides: TGTGCCAGCAGCTTGATTAGCGGGACCTACGAGCAGTACTTC. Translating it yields CASSLISGTYEQYF. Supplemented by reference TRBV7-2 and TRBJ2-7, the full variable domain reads GAGVSQSPSNKVTEKGKDVELRCDPISGHTALYWYRQSLGQGLEFLIYFQGNSAPDKSGLPSDRFSAERTGGSVSTLTIQRTQQEDSAVYLCASSLISGTYEQYFGPGTRLTVT.

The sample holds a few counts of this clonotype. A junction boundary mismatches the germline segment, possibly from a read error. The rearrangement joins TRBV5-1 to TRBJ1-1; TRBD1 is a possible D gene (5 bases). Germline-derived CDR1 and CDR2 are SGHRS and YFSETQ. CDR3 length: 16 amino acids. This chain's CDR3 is CVSSSVAWGVNTEAFF. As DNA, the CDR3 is TGCGTCAGCAGCAGCGTGGCTTGGGGGGTGAACACTGAAGCTTTCTTT.

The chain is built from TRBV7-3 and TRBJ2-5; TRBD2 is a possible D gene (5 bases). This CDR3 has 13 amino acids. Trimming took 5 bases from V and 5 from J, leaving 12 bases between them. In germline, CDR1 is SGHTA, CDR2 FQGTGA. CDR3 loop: CASSRGSLETQYF. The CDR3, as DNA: TGTGCCAGCAGCCGCGGGTCGCTGGAGACCCAGTACTTC.

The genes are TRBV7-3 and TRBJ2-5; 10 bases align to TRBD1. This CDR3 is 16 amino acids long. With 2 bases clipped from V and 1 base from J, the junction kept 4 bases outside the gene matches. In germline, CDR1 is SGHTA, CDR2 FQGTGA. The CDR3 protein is CASSLLGTGAQETQYF. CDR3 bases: TGTGCCAGCAGCTTATTGGGGACAGGGGCCCAAGAGACCCAGTACTTC.

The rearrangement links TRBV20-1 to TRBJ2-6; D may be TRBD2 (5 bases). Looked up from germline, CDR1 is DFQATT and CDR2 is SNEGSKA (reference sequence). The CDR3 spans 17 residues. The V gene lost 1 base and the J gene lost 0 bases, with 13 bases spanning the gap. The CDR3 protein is CSARANPGSSGANVLTF. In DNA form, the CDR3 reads TGCAGTGCTAGAGCAAATCCGGGAAGCTCTGGGGCCAACGTCCTGACTTTC.

DNA of the CDR3: TGTGCCAGCAGCTTAGACCCGGGGGGGCGGGATACGCAGTATTTT. Translated, it gives CASSLDPGGRDTQYF. V usage is TRBV7-2 and J usage is TRBJ2-3; 8 nucleotides line up with TRBD2. Germline V lookup: CDR1 SGHTA, CDR2 FQGNSA. V dropped 1 base and J dropped 6; count of bases not matched to a gene: 6. The length of the CDR3 is 15 residues.

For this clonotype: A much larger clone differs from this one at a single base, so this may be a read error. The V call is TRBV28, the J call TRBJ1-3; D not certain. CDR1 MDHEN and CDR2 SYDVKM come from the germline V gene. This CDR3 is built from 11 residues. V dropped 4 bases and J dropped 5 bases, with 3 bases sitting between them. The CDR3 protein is CASSSRNTIYF. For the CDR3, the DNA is TGTGCCAGCAGTTCAAGAAACACCATATATTTT.

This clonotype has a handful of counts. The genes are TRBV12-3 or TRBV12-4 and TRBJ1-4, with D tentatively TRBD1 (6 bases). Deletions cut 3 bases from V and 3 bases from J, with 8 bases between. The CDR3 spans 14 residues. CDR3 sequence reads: CASSFQGPNEKLFF. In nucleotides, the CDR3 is TGTGCCAGCAGTTTTCAGGGGCCTAATGAAAAACTGTTTTTT.

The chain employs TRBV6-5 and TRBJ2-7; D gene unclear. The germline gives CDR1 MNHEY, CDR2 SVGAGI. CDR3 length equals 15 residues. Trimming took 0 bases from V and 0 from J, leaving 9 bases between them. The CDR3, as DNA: TGTGCCAGCAGTTACTCGGTACTAAGCTCCTACGAGCAGTACTTC. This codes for CASSYSVLSSYEQYF.

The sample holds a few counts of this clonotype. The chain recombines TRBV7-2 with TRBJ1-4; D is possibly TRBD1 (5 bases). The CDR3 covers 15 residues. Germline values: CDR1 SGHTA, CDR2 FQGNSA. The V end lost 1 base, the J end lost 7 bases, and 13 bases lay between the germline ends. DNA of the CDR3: TGTGCCAGCAGCTTAGAGGGGCACGGGTCTGAAAAACTGTTTTTT. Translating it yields CASSLEGHGSEKLFF.

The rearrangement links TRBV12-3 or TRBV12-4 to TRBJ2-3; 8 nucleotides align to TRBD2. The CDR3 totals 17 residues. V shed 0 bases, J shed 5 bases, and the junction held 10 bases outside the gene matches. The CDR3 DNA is TGTGCCAGCAGTTTAGCCGGTAGCGGGGTGTCAGGAGATACGCAGTATTTT. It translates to CASSLAGSGVSGDTQYF.

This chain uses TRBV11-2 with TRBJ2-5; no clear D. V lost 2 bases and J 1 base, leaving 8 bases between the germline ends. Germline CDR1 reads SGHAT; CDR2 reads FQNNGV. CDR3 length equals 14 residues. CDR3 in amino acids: CASSLQILQETQYF. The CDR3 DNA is TGTGCCAGCAGCTTACAGATCCTCCAAGAGACCCAGTACTTC.

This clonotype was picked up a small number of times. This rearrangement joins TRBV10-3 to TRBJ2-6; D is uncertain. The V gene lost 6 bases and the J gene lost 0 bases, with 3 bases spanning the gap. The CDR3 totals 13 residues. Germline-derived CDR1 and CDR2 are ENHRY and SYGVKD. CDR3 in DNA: TGTGCCATCAGCAGCTCTGGGGCCAACGTCCTGACTTTC. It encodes CAISSSGANVLTF.

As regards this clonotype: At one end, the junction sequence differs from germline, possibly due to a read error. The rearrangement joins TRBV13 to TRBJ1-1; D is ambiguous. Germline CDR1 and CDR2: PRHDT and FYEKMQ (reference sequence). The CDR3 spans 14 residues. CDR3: CAGSSNRLNTEAFF. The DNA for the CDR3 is TGCGCCGGCAGCTCCAATCGATTGAACACTGAAGCTTTCTTT. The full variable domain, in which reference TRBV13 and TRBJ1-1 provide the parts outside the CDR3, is AAGVIQSPRHLIKEKRETATLKCYPIPRHDTVYWYQQGPGQDPQFLISFYEKMQSDKGSIPDRFSAQQFSDYHSELNMSSLELGDSALYFCAGSSNRLNTEAFFGQGTRLTVV.

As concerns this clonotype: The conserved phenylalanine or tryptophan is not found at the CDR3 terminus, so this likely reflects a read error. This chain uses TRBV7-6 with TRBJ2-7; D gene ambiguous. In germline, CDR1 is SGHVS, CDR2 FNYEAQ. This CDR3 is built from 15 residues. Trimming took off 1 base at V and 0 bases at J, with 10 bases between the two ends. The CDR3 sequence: CASSLGLRSSYEQYC. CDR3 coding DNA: TGTGCCAGCAGCTTAGGCTTGCGGTCCTCCTACGAGCAGTACTGC.